This T cell receptor (beta chain) came from a study of T-cell memory formation after mild COVID-19. Employing constant-segment primers, 5'RACE generated TCR alpha and TCR beta cDNA libraries bearing sample barcodes and UMIs. TCRdb ran MiXCR on the 5' RACE reads and lists one entry per CDR3 protein. The sample has 300,000 to 400,000 distinct CDR3 sequences, under 15% seen once. CDR1 is DFQATT, CDR2 SNEGSKA, per germline (reference sequence). This CDR3 has 13 residues. V was pared by 6 bases and J by 4 bases, with 8 bases of the junction left unmatched. Concerning this clonotype itself: Its antigen is unknown.

Study-level findings and limits: In pre-infection memory, a portion of responding clones appeared, which suggested that cross-reactive memory joined.

This TCR derives from a man younger than 35 who had mild COVID-19 (a few samples of this study predate the infection). Cell type and time point are not known. The rearrangement joins TRBV20-1 to TRBJ2-7, with 8 bases identical to TRBD1. Sequencing used PBMCs or a T cell subset sorted from them (not recorded which). Here the CDR3 reads CSATDRDVYEQYF. The CDR3 bases are TGCAGTGCAACGGACAGGGATGTGTACGAGCAGTACTTC.